The clone carrying this T cell receptor beta chain was seen a handful of times. What it recognizes is unknown. This record comes from a study of blood T cells in healthy people across ages. Overall study findings and caveats: Age advanced and TCR beta diversity per million T cells fell, roughly linearly.

Germline trimming cut 0 bases from V and 5 bases from J; bases unmatched to any gene: 3. The CDR3 totals 14 residues. Germline CDR1 and CDR2: DFQATT and SNEGSKA (reference sequence). A J-beta primer mix and a sample-barcoded 5' primer were used in a second PCR of roughly 7 to 12 cycles. A tag from a template-switch adaptor with 12 random nucleotides marked each cDNA molecule. TCRdb re-called the 5' RACE reads through MiXCR, storing one row per CDR3 protein. The sample lists roughly 830,000 distinct CDR3 sequences, about 59% occurring once. The extraction recovered at least 5 micrograms of total RNA per sample.

The receptor was isolated from a man under 40 in good health. Sequenced material: blood. This sequence joins TRBV20-1 and TRBJ2-3, with 9 nucleotides matching TRBD1. CDR3 coding DNA: TGCAGTGCTAGAGATGGGACAGGGAAAGATACGCAGTATTTT. Protein product: CSARDGTGKDTQYF.